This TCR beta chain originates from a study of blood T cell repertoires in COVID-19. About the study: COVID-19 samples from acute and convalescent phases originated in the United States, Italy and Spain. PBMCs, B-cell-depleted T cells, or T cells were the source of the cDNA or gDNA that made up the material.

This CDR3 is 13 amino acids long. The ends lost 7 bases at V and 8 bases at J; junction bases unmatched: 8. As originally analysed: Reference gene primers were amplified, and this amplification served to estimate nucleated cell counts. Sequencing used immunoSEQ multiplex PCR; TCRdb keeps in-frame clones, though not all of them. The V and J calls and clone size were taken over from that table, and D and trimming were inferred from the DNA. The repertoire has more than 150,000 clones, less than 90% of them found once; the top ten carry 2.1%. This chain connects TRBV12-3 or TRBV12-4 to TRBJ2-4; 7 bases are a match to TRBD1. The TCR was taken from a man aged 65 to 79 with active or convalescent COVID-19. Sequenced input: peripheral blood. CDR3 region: CASTKTGIHIQYF. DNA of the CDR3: TGTGCCAGCACCAAGACAGGGATCCACATTCAGTACTTC.